Listed below are T cell receptor beta chains from one sample, sequenced in a study of T-cell memory formation after mild COVID-19. TCRdb itself ran the 5' RACE reads through MiXCR, one entry per CDR3 protein. The table shows fewer than 200,000 distinct CDR3 sequences, with about an eighth occurring only once. Sequenced input: PBMCs or a T cell subset sorted from them (not recorded which). Source of these receptors: a young man who had mild COVID-19 (a few samples of this study predate the infection). Cell type and time point are not known. Both conserved end residues are trimmed from each CDR3.

V gene,J gene,CDR3 protein
TRBV3-1,TRBJ2-2,ASSQESIGFVGELF
TRBV7-9,TRBJ1-2,ASSLGGQGAEGYT
TRBV27,TRBJ2-3,ASRINPLASTQY
TRBV4-3,TRBJ2-1,ASSQAYYNEQF
TRBV5-6,TRBJ2-7,ASSWGLAGTYEQY
TRBV7-2,TRBJ2-5,ASSPGQAIETQY
TRBV7-2,TRBJ1-1,ASSLTGQGNTEAF
TRBV18,TRBJ1-2,ASSPDDRVWGYT
TRBV4-3,TRBJ1-6,ASSEAGVNSPLH
TRBV24-1,TRBJ1-2,ATSVLGYGYT
TRBV24-1,TRBJ2-3,ATSDGTPVTDTQY
TRBV24-1,TRBJ1-5,ATGTGYNQPQH
TRBV11-2,TRBJ1-1,ASRLIRGNTEAF
TRBV20-1,TRBJ2-5,SARDSPETQY
TRBV15,TRBJ2-5,ATSGRLQQETQY
TRBV6-5,TRBJ1-6,ASSSQGASPLH
TRBV7-9,TRBJ2-3,ASSPGLAGGRTDTQY
TRBV9,TRBJ1-5,ASSEFPNQPQH
TRBV5-1,TRBJ2-2,ASSYGTGSIGELF
TRBV6-6,TRBJ2-5,ASSTGGSQETQY
TRBV6-5,TRBJ1-5,ASSYGPYNQPQH
TRBV5-1,TRBJ1-5,ASSLGEHQPQH
TRBV29-1,TRBJ2-1,SAGNFDEQF
TRBV29-1,TRBJ2-3,SVEDSTDTQY
TRBV4-2,TRBJ2-2,ASSQERNLYTGELF
TRBV11-2,TRBJ2-1,ASSLDLNVGWRNNEQF
TRBV4-1,TRBJ2-1,ASSHLTVKAYNEQF
TRBV3-1,TRBJ1-6,ASSRTTSSYNSPLH
TRBV7-2,TRBJ2-5,ASSYNRAQETQY
TRBV20-1,TRBJ1-5,RGSSHSNQPQH
TRBV7-9,TRBJ1-1,ASSPRGDRAEAF
TRBV4-3,TRBJ2-3,ASSQAGSADTQY
TRBV10-3,TRBJ2-2,AISRTKPLNTGELF
TRBV27,TRBJ2-7,APGAAYEQY
TRBV9,TRBJ2-1,ASSVAGGGVYNEQF
TRBV6-5,TRBJ1-1,ASSPRSGVAF
TRBV30,TRBJ1-2,AWSPELSGGYT
TRBV6-1,TRBJ2-2,ASSWSVGEINTGELF
TRBV5-4,TRBJ2-5,ARSSAGGGETQY
TRBV6-6,TRBJ2-2,ASRGFNTGELF
TRBV7-2,TRBJ2-5,ASSVTSGGLGTQY
TRBV5-6,TRBJ1-2,ASSPDGRTNYGYT
TRBV7-3,TRBJ2-1,ASSSTGRAGPRSYNEQF
TRBV5-1,TRBJ2-5,ASSFTAGETQY
TRBV5-1,TRBJ2-5,ASSPTGRNQETQY
TRBV12-3/TRBV12-4,TRBJ2-1,ASSYTTYEQF
TRBV19,TRBJ2-1,ASSPVHEGEQF
TRBV7-2,TRBJ1-3,ASSANAAFSGNTIY
TRBV5-1,TRBJ2-2,ASSSSGANTGELF
TRBV7-2,TRBJ2-2,ASSLVPGASGGWNTGELF
TRBV7-2,TRBJ2-4,ASSTQGQGGVQY
TRBV7-2,TRBJ1-1,ASSRAGGTEAF